This T cell receptor (beta chain) was captured by sequencing in a study of shared clonotypes between healthy human individuals. Study-level background: Serving as donors were a couple of women and a few men, whose ages spanned 18 to 49.

Splitting the CD4+ cells yielded a CD45RA+ naive subset and a CD45RA-negative memory subset. Genomic DNA belonging to each subset was distributed in equal measure over several immunoSEQ plates. Data came from immunoSEQ multiplex PCR; TCRdb stores just in-frame clones and leaves some out. Of about 2.4 million clones in the sample, approximately 93% are singletons; the top ten hold 0.36%. V shed 5 bases, J shed 2 bases, and the junction held 8 bases outside the gene matches. Per the germline V gene, CDR1 is SEHNR and CDR2 is FQNEAQ (reference sequence). This CDR3 has 16 amino acids. The sample was naive CD4+ T cells from PBMCs. The sample's subset: CD45RA+ positively selected. The chain is built from TRBV7-9 and TRBJ2-3; 9 bases match TRBD2. This clonotype was obtained from a man between 18 and 35 years old in good health. Some clones in this sample may be carry-over from other donors' samples. CDR3 amino acids: CASSPGTSLVTDTQYF. The CDR3, as DNA: TGTGCCAGCAGCCCCGGGACTAGCCTCGTCACAGATACGCAGTATTTT.